A selection of T cell receptor beta chains follows, all from one sample in a study of cytomegalovirus exposure and HLA in healthy donors. Some clones are missing from TCRdb's copy, which holds only in-frame ones; the method was immunoSEQ multiplex PCR. The sample lists roughly 120,000 clones; over 75% were seen once. Sequences were obtained from PBMCs. The receptors come from a woman aged 18-35 years in good health and CMV-seronegative. Each CDR3 is given with its conserved first and last residue. D genes are given only for firm matches. For some rows the clone size is stated as once, few or many, or as a class when expanded; others skip it.

D	V	J	size	DNA	CDR3
-	TRBV19	TRBJ1-2	-	TGTGCCAGTAGTGCCGCCAGACAGATTCTTAACTATGGCTACACCTTC	CASSAARQILNYGYTF
TRBD1	TRBV7-9	TRBJ1-1	-	TGTGCCAGCAGCTCTCCGACAGGGATGAACACTGAAGCTTTCTTT	CASSSPTGMNTEAFF
TRBD1	TRBV18	TRBJ1-2	-	TGTGCCAGCTCACCACGGGGACAGGGTGGTTCAGATGGCTACACCTTC	CASSPRGQGGSDGYTF
-	TRBV19	TRBJ1-2	once	TGTGCCAGTAGTATTGCAGCGTATGGCTACACCTTC	CASSIAAYGYTF
-	TRBV5-6	TRBJ2-3	-	TGTGCCAGCAGCCTCACAGATACGCAGTATTTT	CASSLTDTQYF
-	TRBV5-1	TRBJ2-7	few	TGCGCCAGCAGCTTTGGGGCGGGGAGTAGTTCCTACGAGCAGTACTTC	CASSFGAGSSSYEQYF
-	TRBV25-1	TRBJ1-4	-	TGTGCCAGCAGTTCATGGACAGAGGATAATGAAAAACTGTTTTTT	CASSSWTEDNEKLFF
-	TRBV7-2	TRBJ2-1	few	TGTGCCAGCAGCTTAGAACTGAGCTCCTACAATGAGCAGTTCTTC	CASSLELSSYNEQFF
TRBD1	TRBV5-4	TRBJ1-2	once	TGTGCCAGCAGCGACCGGGACAGACAGAAGTATGGCTACACCTTC	CASSDRDRQKYGYTF
-	TRBV6-6	TRBJ1-4	-	TGTGCCAGCAGTTACTCGAGGGCAGGATATGAAAAACTGTTTTTT	CASSYSRAGYEKLFF
-	TRBV4-3	TRBJ1-5	-	TGCGCCAGCAGCCAAGAGTTCAGGGTGAGCAATCAGCCCCAGCATTTT	CASSQEFRVSNQPQHF
-	TRBV10-1	TRBJ1-1	-	TGCGCCAGCAGTGAGTCGACTCAGCCAGAGAACACTGAAGCTTTCTTT	CASSESTQPENTEAFF
-	TRBV19	TRBJ1-4	-	TGTGCCAGTAGTATAGACCAGGGCCCAAAACTGTTTTTT	CASSIDQGPKLFF
-	TRBV6-1	TRBJ2-3	-	TGTGCCAGCAGGACAGTGGGGGGTAGCACAGATACGCAGTATTTT	CASRTVGGSTDTQYF
TRBD1	TRBV19	TRBJ1-5	-	TGTGCCAGTAAGGACAGGACTTATCAGCCCCAGCATTTT	CASKDRTYQPQHF
TRBD2	TRBV9	TRBJ2-1	-	TGTGCCAGCAGCGTAGTCGATAGCGGGGGGGGAGGAGAGCAGTTCTTC	CASSVVDSGGGGEQFF
-	TRBV2	TRBJ2-3	-	TGTGCCGGCCTCCTGTCCCGCACAGATACGCAGTATTTT	CAGLLSRTDTQYF
TRBD1	TRBV7-9	TRBJ2-7	-	TGTGCCAGCAGCGACGGGACAGGGGACCCCTACGAGCAGTACTTC	CASSDGTGDPYEQYF
-	TRBV12-5	TRBJ1-1	-	TGTGCTAGTGGGACTGGAAGGACTGAAGCTTTCTTT	CASGTGRTEAFF
-	TRBV5-5	TRBJ1-4	-	TGTGCCAGCAGCTTGGCCCCTTCCGTGAAACTGTTTTTT	CASSLAPSVKLFF
TRBD1	TRBV25-1	TRBJ2-5	-	TGTGCCAGCAGTGGGACAGGGGGCGTGGGAGAGACCCAGTACTTC	CASSGTGGVGETQYF
-	TRBV30	TRBJ1-5	few	TGTGCCTGGAGCCCCACGTGGGGCGGTTTCAATCAGCCCCAGCATTTT	CAWSPTWGGFNQPQHF
-	TRBV2	TRBJ1-5	-	TGTGCCAGCAGCAAGGAGAGCAATCAGCCCCAGCATTTT	CASSKESNQPQHF
-	TRBV29-1	TRBJ1-4	-	TGCAGCGTTCTGGACGTCGGGGGTAATGAAAAACTGTTTTTT	CSVLDVGGNEKLFF
-	TRBV6-5	TRBJ1-2	-	TGTGCCAGCAGTTACTCGATAGTCCAGGGGAGTTATGGCTACACCTTC	CASSYSIVQGSYGYTF
-	TRBV29-1	TRBJ2-7	-	TGCAGCGTTGGGCAAGACTACGAGCAGTACTTC	CSVGQDYEQYF
TRBD1	TRBV19	TRBJ2-7	-	TGTGCCAGTAGTATAATATGGACAGGGGGAGACCCCTACGAGCAGTACTTC	CASSIIWTGGDPYEQYF
TRBD1	TRBV7-2	TRBJ1-1	-	TGTGCCAGCAGCTTAGGAGGGACAGGCAACACTGAAGCTTTCTTT	CASSLGGTGNTEAFF
-	TRBV27	TRBJ1-1	-	TGTGCCAGCAGTCCTAGGGGGTCACTGAACACTGAAGCTTTCTTT	CASSPRGSLNTEAFF
-	TRBV6-5	TRBJ1-1	few	TGTGCCAGCAGTTACTCAAGGCGGGGTGAAGCTTTCTTT	CASSYSRRGEAFF
-	TRBV7-9	TRBJ2-7	-	TGTGCCAGCAGCGCCCCGACAGCCTTAGGTCCTCGCGAGCAGTACTTC	CASSAPTALGPREQYF
TRBD1	TRBV6-5	TRBJ2-2	-	TGTGCCAGCAGTTACTCGGGGACAGCCACCGGGGAGCTGTTTTTT	CASSYSGTATGELFF
TRBD1	TRBV7-9	TRBJ1-1	-	TGTGCCAGCAGCCCAAGACAGGGGGGGAGCACTGAAGCTTTCTTT	CASSPRQGGSTEAFF
TRBD2	TRBV6-6	TRBJ2-7	few	TGTGCCAGCAGTTCTAGCGGGCTCTACGAGCAGTACTTC	CASSSSGLYEQYF
TRBD2	TRBV9	TRBJ2-7	-	TGTGCCAGCAGCAATGGACTAGCGGGAAACTACGAGCAGTACTTC	CASSNGLAGNYEQYF
-	TRBV12-5	TRBJ2-7	-	TGTGCTAGTGGTTTCGGGAGCTCCTACGAGCAGTACTTC	CASGFGSSYEQYF
TRBD1	TRBV7-2	TRBJ2-7	-	TGTGCCAGCAGCAACTACAGGGGCCCCTACGAGCAGTACTTC	CASSNYRGPYEQYF
-	TRBV9	TRBJ2-1	once	TGTGCCAGCAGCGTAGCCGGTTCCTACAATGAGCAGTTCTTC	CASSVAGSYNEQFF
TRBD1	TRBV7-2	TRBJ2-7	-	TGTGCCAGCACCCTCGCCGGGACAGGGTACGAGCAGTACTTC	CASTLAGTGYEQYF
-	TRBV5-1	TRBJ1-1	-	TGCGCCAGCAGCACGGGACTCCGAGGTAACACTGAAGCTTTCTTT	CASSTGLRGNTEAFF
TRBD1	TRBV6-1	TRBJ1-1	-	TGTGCCAGCAGTCTTTCGACAGGGGGGGGCACTGAAGCTTTCTTT	CASSLSTGGGTEAFF
TRBD1	TRBV19	TRBJ1-5	-	TGTGCCAGTACCCTCACCCGACAGGGATGGGACAATCAGCCCCAGCATTTT	CASTLTRQGWDNQPQHF
TRBD1	TRBV2	TRBJ1-2	-	TGTGCCAGCAGTCTCCTCCCGGGACAGAGGCACTATGGCTACACCTTC	CASSLLPGQRHYGYTF
TRBD2	TRBV7-2	TRBJ2-3	-	TGTGCCAGCAGCTTAACTAGCGGGAGGTGGACAGATACGCAGTATTTT	CASSLTSGRWTDTQYF
TRBD1	TRBV19	TRBJ1-2	few	TGTGCCAGTAGGGGGACAGGGAGGTTTGGCTACACCTTC	CASRGTGRFGYTF
-	TRBV5-1	TRBJ1-1	-	TGCGCCAGCAGCTTGGCCAATTCAGGGCGGGGCACTGAAGCTTTCTTT	CASSLANSGRGTEAFF
-	TRBV2	TRBJ2-7	few	TGTGCCAGCAGTGAAGAGGCAGGGGCCTACGAGCAGTACTTC	CASSEEAGAYEQYF
TRBD1	TRBV7-3	TRBJ2-1	once	TGTGCCAGCAGCCCGGGACAGGGCTCCTACAATGAGCAGTTCTTC	CASSPGQGSYNEQFF
TRBD1	TRBV18	TRBJ2-7	-	TGTGCCAGCTCACCCGCCGGGACAGGGACGTCCGAGCAGTACTTC	CASSPAGTGTSEQYF
TRBD1	TRBV6-1	TRBJ2-7	-	TGTGCCAGCAGCCGGACAGGGGATTACGAGCAGTACTTC	CASSRTGDYEQYF
TRBD2	TRBV19	TRBJ2-7	-	TGTGCCAGTAGTAACAAGATAGCGGGCGCGGGCTACGAGCAGTACTTC	CASSNKIAGAGYEQYF
TRBD2	TRBV7-6	TRBJ2-7	-	TGTGCCAGCAGCTCCCGGGAGGGGAGGTCCTACGAGCAGTACTTC	CASSSREGRSYEQYF
-	TRBV5-5	TRBJ1-1	-	TGTGCCAGCAGCTTGGGAGGGACTCAGAACACTGAAGCTTTCTTT	CASSLGGTQNTEAFF
TRBD2	TRBV5-6	TRBJ2-7	few	TGTGCCAGCAGCTTGGATTCTAGCGGGAGTTTTTACGAGCAGTACTTC	CASSLDSSGSFYEQYF
TRBD1	TRBV5-6	TRBJ1-4	-	TGTGCCAGCAGCTTGGGGACAGGAAATGAAAAACTGTTTTTT	CASSLGTGNEKLFF